Below, one TCR beta chain is given with its context. Its matching antigen is unknown. The CDR3 loop spans 18 amino acids. V shed 3 bases and J 5 bases; nucleotides not matched to a gene: 14. CDR1 and CDR2 from the germline V gene are KGHDR and SFDVKD. This sample is drawn from a study of T cell responses to AZD1222 COVID-19 vaccine. As for the study in general: Doses given second, at about 4 or about 12 weeks, were pooled.

TCRdb's table, derived via immunoSEQ multiplex PCR, lists solely in-frame clones and lacks some. The sample has about 86,000 clones, roughly nine tenths seen once; the top ten hold around 2.2%. Study outcomes and limitations: It was only a handful of AZD1222 recipients who were seropositive at baseline. When two AZD1222 doses had been given, Spike-specific TCR breadth and depth rose. Repertoire sampling occurred only after the peak T cell response.

This chain connects TRBV24-1 to TRBJ2-2; 7 bases align to TRBD2. This sequence originates from an adult in good health. Material: peripheral blood, obtained on day 0 of AZD1222 vaccination. The CDR3, as DNA: TGTGCCACCAGTGATCCCCCAGGGAAGCCCGGGAGGACCGGGGAGCTGTTTTTT. It translates to CATSDPPGKPGRTGELFF.